The 5 T cell receptor beta chains below come from one sample, sequenced in a study of T cell repertoires in cytomegalovirus infection. MiXCR, run by TCRdb on the reads, gives a single entry per CDR3 protein. The sample lists about 230,000 distinct CDR3 sequences; roughly 22% were seen once. Sequencing used CD8+ T cells from PBMCs. Receptor source: a human donor in good health (CMV status not recorded). Some clones in this sample may be carry-over from other donors' samples.

This clonotype was seen a few times. Here the CDR3 DNA reads TGTGCCAGCAGTCCGCTGACCTTCACAGATACGCAGTATTTT. Its translation: CASSPLTFTDTQYF. V gene TRBV27 combines with J gene TRBJ2-3; D uncertain. The CDR3 is made up of 14 amino acids. Germline CDR1 and CDR2: MNHEY and SMNVEV (reference sequence). V lost 5 bases and J lost 2, with 11 bases in between.

This clonotype was counted a single time. The chain employs TRBV28 and TRBJ2-7; TRBD2 is a possible D gene (5 bases). Germline V gene data show CDR1 as MDHEN and CDR2 as SYDVKM. The CDR3 is made up of 14 amino acids. V was shortened by 8 bases and J by 1 base, with 15 bases between the two germline ends. The CDR3 DNA reads TGTGCCAGCGCGAACAACGGAGGTTCCTACGAGCAGTACTTC. Translated, it gives CASANNGGSYEQYF.

This clonotype was observed a few times. The chain carries TRBV5-1 and TRBJ2-7; maybe TRBD2 (5 bases). Trimming removed 0 bases from V and 0 bases from J, with 10 bases in between. The CDR3 extends over 15 amino acids. Germline CDR1 is SGHRS and CDR2 is YFSETQ. Here the CDR3 DNA reads TGCGCCAGCAGCTTGGAGGCGGGTTTCTCCTACGAGCAGTACTTC. Its translation: CASSLEAGFSYEQYF.

The rearrangement uses TRBV28 and TRBJ2-7; maybe TRBD2 (5 bases). CDR3 size: 14 residues. Germline CDR1 and CDR2: MDHEN and SYDVKM. V was cut by 2 bases and J by 0 bases, with 8 bases left in between. CDR3 loop: CASSLRLPSYEQYF. The CDR3 DNA reads TGTGCCAGCAGTTTAAGACTACCCTCCTACGAGCAGTACTTC.

This clonotype was recorded a few times. The V gene is TRBV20-1, the J gene TRBJ1-2, with 7 bases identical to TRBD1. This CDR3 has 13 residues. V lost 2 bases to trimming and J lost 4 bases; unmatched junction nucleotides: 4. CDR1 is DFQATT, CDR2 SNEGSKA, per germline (reference sequence). CDR3 protein: CSARPQGGYGYTF. For the CDR3, the DNA is TGCAGTGCTAGACCTCAGGGGGGCTATGGCTACACCTTC.